This T cell receptor (beta chain) was identified during a study of blood T cell repertoires in COVID-19. In the study overall: Samples came from the United States, Italy and Spain, spanning acute and convalescent COVID-19.

Clones were read by immunoSEQ multiplex PCR, and TCRdb kept only the in-frame ones, dropping some. The repertoire holds approximately 150,000 clones, with around three quarters as singletons. This CDR3 region has 13 residues. In germline, CDR1 is MNHEY, CDR2 SVGAGI. The V gene end was trimmed by 4 bases and the J gene end by 7 bases; junction bases not matched to a gene: 5. Sequenced: peripheral blood. The V gene is TRBV6-5, the J gene TRBJ1-2, with 8 positions matching TRBD1. This receptor was obtained from a man in his fifties with acute or convalescent COVID-19. CDR3 sequence (DNA): TGTGCCAGCAGTTTGGACAGGGTCTTTGGCTACACCTTC. Encoded protein: CASSLDRVFGYTF.